Listed below are T cell receptor beta chains from one sample, sequenced in a study of CD8 T cells in Susac syndrome. A single record per CDR3 protein comes from TCRdb applying MiXCR to the immunoSEQ multiplex PCR reads. Of fewer than 150,000 distinct CDR3 sequences in the sample, approximately 93% were seen once. Source material: CD4+ T cells from PBMCs. Receptors were obtained from a human donor with multiple sclerosis. Each CDR3 is given with its conserved first and last residue. D genes are given only for firm matches. Clone size appears in some rows only: once, few, many, or a class for an expanded clone.

NA	NA	TRBV5-1	TRBJ1-1	14	TGCGCCAGCAGCCGCCCCCAGACAGGCACTGAAGCTTTCTTT	CASSRPQTGTEAFF
TRBD2	NA	TRBV19	TRBJ2-2	14	TGTGCCAGTAGTCTTAGCGGGGGAGCCGGGGAGCTGTTTTTT	CASSLSGGAGELFF
NA	NA	TRBV5-1	TRBJ2-7	14	TGCGCCAGCAGCCCCGGCGGCGGGGACAGCGAGCAGTACTTC	CASSPGGGDSEQYF
NA	NA	TRBV7-3	TRBJ2-3	15	TGTGCCAGCAGCTTCTCTGGGCAGGTTACAGATACGCAGTATTTT	CASSFSGQVTDTQYF
TRBD2	once	TRBV12-3/TRBV12-4	TRBJ2-7	16	TGTGCCAGCAACTCCGGGACTAGCGGCCACGACTACGAGCAGTACTTC	CASNSGTSGHDYEQYF
TRBD1	NA	TRBV30	TRBJ1-4	16	TGTGCCTGGAGTGTGAAAAGGGGGCTGCGTAATGAAAAACTGTTTTTT	CAWSVKRGLRNEKLFF
NA	NA	TRBV6-1	TRBJ2-1	14	TGTGCCAGCAGGCGCCTGTCCTCCTACAATGAGCAGTTCTTC	CASRRLSSYNEQFF
NA	NA	TRBV19	TRBJ1-6	15	TGTGCCAGTAGCTTAACGAGGGGTTGGAATTCACCCCTCCACTTT	CASSLTRGWNSPLHF
TRBD1	NA	TRBV29-1	TRBJ1-1	14	TGCAGCGTTTCACAGGGGGACAGGGGGACTGAAGCTTTCTTT	CSVSQGDRGTEAFF
NA	NA	TRBV18	TRBJ1-2	14	TGTGCCAGCTCACCAAACAGCGCTAACTATGGCTACACCTTC	CASSPNSANYGYTF
NA	NA	TRBV6-5	TRBJ2-7	13	TGTGCCAGCATTTCAGGACAAACCTACGAGCAGTACTTC	CASISGQTYEQYF
NA	NA	TRBV11-3	TRBJ2-1	13	TGTGCCAGCAGCTTAGGAGCGTACAATGAGCAGTTCTTC	CASSLGAYNEQFF
TRBD1	once	TRBV3-1	TRBJ1-1	14	TGTGCCAGCGAACCACAGGGGCGCAACACTGAAGCTTTCTTT	CASEPQGRNTEAFF
NA	NA	TRBV28	TRBJ1-2	13	TGTGCCAGCCGGGGGGCCGGTAACTATGGCTACACCTTC	CASRGAGNYGYTF
TRBD1	NA	TRBV11-2	TRBJ1-2	15	TGTGCCAGCAGCCTTAATCCGACAGGGTTTAATGGCTACACCTTC	CASSLNPTGFNGYTF
NA	NA	TRBV29-1	TRBJ2-3	13	TGCAGCGTTCCCTCTATGAGCACAGATACGCAGTATTTT	CSVPSMSTDTQYF
TRBD2	NA	TRBV6-2/TRBV6-3	TRBJ2-2	16	TGTGCCAGCACCCGCAGCGGGGGCTCGAACACCGGGGAGCTGTTTTTT	CASTRSGGSNTGELFF
NA	NA	TRBV12-3/TRBV12-4	TRBJ2-5	14	TGTGCCAGCAGTCTCTTTCAGGGTACAGAGACCCAGTACTTC	CASSLFQGTETQYF
NA	NA	TRBV29-1	TRBJ1-1	15	TGCAGCGTCCCTGGGAGCACAACTATGAACACTGAAGCTTTCTTT	CSVPGSTTMNTEAFF
TRBD2	NA	TRBV7-9	TRBJ2-1	14	TGTTGCACCAGAAAAGGACTAGTCGGCGGTGAGCAGTTCTTC	CCTRKGLVGGEQFF
TRBD1	NA	TRBV2	TRBJ2-7	13	TGTGCCAGCAGTTCTTTCCGGGACAGGGTTCGTAACTTC	CASSSFRDRVRNF
NA	NA	TRBV5-6	TRBJ2-5	14	TGTGCCAGCAGCAAATACGGGGGTGGAGAGACCCAGTACTTC	CASSKYGGGETQYF
TRBD1	once	TRBV7-8	TRBJ2-6	18	TGTGCCAGCAGCTTAACAGGGGGCCTCTCCCCTGGGGCCAACGTCCTGACTTTC	CASSLTGGLSPGANVLTF
NA	NA	TRBV5-1	TRBJ2-7	17	TGCGCCAGCAGCTTGGGCCCTTCCCAATTGACGACCTACGAGCAGTACTTC	CASSLGPSQLTTYEQYF
NA	NA	TRBV6-5	TRBJ2-5	13	TGTGCCAGCAGCCGGGCCCTAGGGGAGACCCAGTACTTC	CASSRALGETQYF
TRBD2	NA	TRBV27	TRBJ2-3	17	TGTGCCAGCAGGAGACTAGCGGGGGGCCGACCGGCAGATACGCAGTATTTT	CASRRLAGGRPADTQYF
NA	NA	TRBV2	TRBJ1-2	12	TGTGCCAGCAGACCCGGACAGTATGGCTACACCTTC	CASRPGQYGYTF
TRBD2	NA	TRBV7-9	TRBJ2-2	14	TGTGCCAGCAACTTCGCGGGAGTGTCCGGGGAGCTGTTTTTT	CASNFAGVSGELFF
NA	NA	TRBV30	TRBJ1-4	15	TGTGCCTGGAGCCCCATTGGGCAGGGAAATGAAAAACTGTTTTTT	CAWSPIGQGNEKLFF
NA	once	TRBV4-2	TRBJ1-4	16	TGTGCCAGCAGCCAAGATAGAAGCCAGCTTAATGAAAAACTGTTTTTT	CASSQDRSQLNEKLFF
NA	NA	TRBV12-3/TRBV12-4	TRBJ1-1	12	TGTGCCAGCAGTTTCCAGAGCTCTGAAGCTTTCTTT	CASSFQSSEAFF
NA	NA	TRBV6-2/TRBV6-3	TRBJ2-2	15	TGTGCCAGCAGCCCCGGTGGGGTGCTTAGCGGGGAGCTGTTTTTT	CASSPGGVLSGELFF
NA	NA	TRBV20-1	TRBJ2-5	11	TGCAGTGCTAGACGCCAGGAGACCCAGTACTTC	CSARRQETQYF
NA	NA	TRBV14	TRBJ2-5	14	TGTGCCAGCAGCCAAGATTACCGACAAGAGACCCAGTACTTC	CASSQDYRQETQYF
NA	once	TRBV12-3/TRBV12-4	TRBJ1-1	14	TGTGCCAGCAGTCTATTGGGGGATCGGGTTGTAGCTTTCTTT	CASSLLGDRVVAFF
TRBD1	NA	TRBV27	TRBJ1-2	17	TGTGCCAGCAGTTTATACAAGAGAGGACAGGGGACCAGGGGCTACACCTTC	CASSLYKRGQGTRGYTF
NA	few	TRBV5-1	TRBJ2-5	13	TGCGCCAGCAGCTCCACGGGACAAGAGACCCAGTACTTC	CASSSTGQETQYF
TRBD1	once	TRBV5-6	TRBJ2-3	15	TGTGCCAGCAGCCACCGGGACAGGGACACAGATACGCAGTATTTT	CASSHRDRDTDTQYF
TRBD1	NA	TRBV6-1	TRBJ1-6	17	TGTGCCAGCAGTGAAGGATTGGACAGGGGTGCTAATTCACCCCTCCACTTT	CASSEGLDRGANSPLHF
NA	once	TRBV5-6	TRBJ2-3	13	TGTGCCAGCAGCGGGGGAGGACCAGATACGCAGTATTTT	CASSGGGPDTQYF
TRBD1	NA	TRBV10-3	TRBJ1-5	16	TGTGCCATCAGTGGGACAGGGGGTAGTAGCAATCAGCCCCAGCATTTT	CAISGTGGSSNQPQHF
TRBD1	NA	TRBV5-1	TRBJ2-5	15	TGCGCCAGCAGCGTACAGGGGGCTACTCAAGAGACCCAGTACTTC	CASSVQGATQETQYF
NA	NA	TRBV7-9	TRBJ1-2	15	TGTGCCAGCAGCAATAGGGACCGCGGAAACTATGGCTACACCTTC	CASSNRDRGNYGYTF
NA	NA	TRBV18	TRBJ1-1	13	TGTGCCACCCGAGAGGGTGTGAACACTGAAGCTTTCTTT	CATREGVNTEAFF
TRBD1	NA	TRBV7-3	TRBJ1-1	14	TGTGCCAGCAGCCCTAGGGGCCAGGGGGCTGAAGCTTTCTTT	CASSPRGQGAEAFF
TRBD2	NA	TRBV9	TRBJ2-5	14	TGTGCCAGCAGCGTAGGCGGGACTAGAGAGACCCAGTACTTC	CASSVGGTRETQYF
NA	once	TRBV5-6	TRBJ1-2	16	TGTGCCAGCACCGAAACCCGGGCGTCGGGAAACTATGGCTACACCTTC	CASTETRASGNYGYTF
NA	NA	TRBV29-1	TRBJ1-2	12	TGCAGCGTTGAAGCGGCCAGGTATGGCTACACCTTC	CSVEAARYGYTF
NA	NA	TRBV2	TRBJ1-3	16	TGTGCCAGCAGACCTCCCATCAGGGGCCTGGGAAACACCATATATTTT	CASRPPIRGLGNTIYF
TRBD2	NA	TRBV20-1	TRBJ2-4	16	TGCAGTGCTAGACTGTCGACTAGCCCAACCCCGGGCATTCAGTACTTC	CSARLSTSPTPGIQYF
NA	NA	TRBV4-1	TRBJ1-1	15	TGCGCCAGCAGCCAAGGTCGGGGGGTCGTCGCTGAAGCTTTCTTT	CASSQGRGVVAEAFF
NA	NA	TRBV25-1	TRBJ1-6	13	TGTGCCAGCAGTGAATCTGGCCGATCACCCCTCCACTTT	CASSESGRSPLHF
NA	once	TRBV3-1	TRBJ1-2	15	TGTGCCAGCAGCCGGCTGGACGTTAGGAACTATGGCTACACCTTC	CASSRLDVRNYGYTF